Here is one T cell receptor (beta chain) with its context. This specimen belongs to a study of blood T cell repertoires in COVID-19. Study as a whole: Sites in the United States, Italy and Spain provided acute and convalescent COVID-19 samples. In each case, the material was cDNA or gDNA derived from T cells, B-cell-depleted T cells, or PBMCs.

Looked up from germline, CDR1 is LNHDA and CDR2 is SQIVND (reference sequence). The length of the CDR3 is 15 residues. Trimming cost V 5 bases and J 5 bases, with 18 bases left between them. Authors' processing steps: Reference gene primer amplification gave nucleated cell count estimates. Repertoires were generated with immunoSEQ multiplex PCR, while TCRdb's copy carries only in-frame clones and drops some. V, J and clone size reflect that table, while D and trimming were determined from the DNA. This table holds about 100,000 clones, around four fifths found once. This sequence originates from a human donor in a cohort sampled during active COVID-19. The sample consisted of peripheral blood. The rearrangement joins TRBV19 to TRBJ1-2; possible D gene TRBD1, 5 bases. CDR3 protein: CASSLDRIGAYGYTF. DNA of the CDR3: TGTGCCAGTAGTTTGGATCGGATTGGGGCATATGGCTACACCTTC.